This T cell receptor beta chain emerged from a study of blood T cell repertoires in COVID-19. As for the study in general: The United States, Italy and Spain provided the acute and convalescent COVID-19 samples.

Data came from immunoSEQ multiplex PCR; TCRdb stores just in-frame clones and leaves some out. The repertoire consists of roughly 250,000 clones, with 65% to 80% occurring once and the leading ten covering roughly 4%. The trim removed 0 bases at V and 6 bases at J, leaving 6 bases unmatched. Germline CDR1 reads MNHEY; CDR2 reads SMNVEV (reference sequence). The CDR3 is 17 residues long. This receptor was identified in a woman between 40 and 55 years old with active or convalescent COVID-19. The chain recombines TRBV27 with TRBJ2-1; TRBD2 matches 12 bases. The sequencing input was peripheral blood. CDR3 loop: CASSLSRLAGVPNEQFF. CDR3 DNA: TGTGCCAGCAGTTTATCGAGACTAGCGGGGGTTCCCAATGAGCAGTTCTTC.